This T cell receptor beta chain was sequenced during a study of T-cell reconstitution after alpha-beta-depleted transplantation in children. During its preparation, the TCRbeta library received unique molecular identifiers. TCRdb re-called the PCR reads with MiXCR, one entry per CDR3 protein. The sample includes about 100,000 distinct CDR3 sequences, approximately 6.4% of them seen just once. Germline-derived CDR1 and CDR2 are SGDLS and YYNGEE. The CDR3 runs 15 residues. The ends lost 2 bases at V and 3 bases at J; junction bases unmatched: 6. The TCR was taken from a male patient aged 2-15 years who had a stem cell transplant for acute lymphoblastic leukemia, so the T cells may come from the graft donor. J is TRBJ2-3 and V is TRBV9, with 7 bases fitting TRBD2. Source: PBMCs, mostly from graft donor cells, taken 360 days after TCRalphabeta/CD19-depleted stem cell transplant. The CDR3 loop is CASSVLAVYTDTQYF. The CDR3, as DNA: TGTGCCAGCAGCGTTCTAGCGGTTTATACAGATACGCAGTATTTT.